The 10 T cell receptor beta chains in this list originate from one sample, sequenced in a study of Ad26.COV2.S vaccination and SARS-CoV-2 variants. Only in-frame clones appear in the TCRdb table, and some are missing; sequencing was by immunoSEQ multiplex PCR. Of hundreds of thousands of clones listed, more than 70% are singletons. This sample's treatment: about 20 received Ad26.COV2.S at low or high dose, single or two shots; about 5 received placebo; per-sample allocation not given. Day 63 after the first injection of vaccine or placebo was the sampling time. This sample comprised peripheral blood, obtained in a trial of Ad26.COV2.S vaccine versus placebo. The receptors derive from a person aged 18 to 59 who received the Ad26.COV2.S COVID-19 vaccine or a placebo.

V gene TRBV10-1 combines with J gene TRBJ2-5; possible D gene TRBD1, 6 bases. Trimming cost V 3 bases and J 2 bases, with 7 bases left between them. CDR3 length: 13 residues. Germline values: CDR1 WNHNN, CDR2 SYGVQD (reference sequence). In nucleotides, the CDR3 is TGCGCCAGCAGTGACGGACAGCAAGAGACCCAGTACTTC. Translating it yields CASSDGQQETQYF.

The chain recombines TRBV15 with TRBJ2-7; D gene uncertain. CDR1 and CDR2 from the germline V gene are LNHNV and YYDKDF (reference sequence). Trimming left V 1 base short and J 1 base short, with 5 bases between. The CDR3 has 13 residues. CDR3 in amino acids: CATSRGSSYEQYF. The CDR3 coding sequence is TGTGCCACCAGCAGAGGAAGTTCCTACGAGCAGTACTTC. The variable domain in full, completed from reference TRBV15 and TRBJ2-7, reads DAMVIQNPRYQVTQFGKPVTLSCSQTLNHNVMYWYQQKSSQAPKLLFHYYDKDFNNEADTPDNFQSRRPNTSFCFLDIRSPGLGDTAMYLCATSRGSSYEQYFGPGTRLTVT.

The chain recombines TRBV5-5 with TRBJ2-1; 11 bases map to TRBD1. J lost 9 bases, V lost 2 bases, and 7 bases had no gene match. The CDR3 spans 15 residues. Germline lookup yields CDR1 SGHKS and CDR2 YYEKEE (reference sequence). The CDR3 DNA follows: TGTGCCAGCAGCTTTGGACAGGGGGCATTTTTTGAGCAGTTCTTC. Translation: CASSFGQGAFFEQFF.

This clone was counted once. The rearrangement links TRBV27 to TRBJ2-3, with 7 bases that match TRBD2. V was pared by 5 bases and J by 0 bases, with 17 bases of the junction left unmatched. Germline CDR1 and CDR2: MNHEY and SMNVEV (reference sequence). The CDR3 sequence is 19 residues long. The DNA for the CDR3 is TGTGCCAGCAGTCCCCTTGGTGCGGGGGAGGCCACTAGCACAGATACGCAGTATTTT. Residues: CASSPLGAGEATSTDTQYF.

The chain is built from TRBV14 and TRBJ2-2, with D tentatively TRBD2 (7 bases). Trimming took off 4 bases at V and 3 bases at J, with 18 bases between the two ends. The CDR3 consists of 17 residues. Germline CDR1 is SGHDN and CDR2 is FVKESK. CDR3 amino acids: CASSPYRASGDTGELFF. CDR3 bases: TGTGCCAGCAGCCCCTACAGGGCTAGCGGAGACACCGGGGAGCTGTTTTTT.

The chain combines TRBV7-2 with TRBJ2-2, with 7 bases aligning to TRBD2. Looked up from germline, CDR1 is SGHTA and CDR2 is FQGNSA. This CDR3 contains 16 residues. The V and J ends lost 5 bases and 4 bases, in that order; junction bases with no gene match: 10. DNA of the CDR3: TGTGCCAGCAGCCCGTCTAGCGGAAGGGGCACCGGGGAGCTGTTTTTT. This codes for CASSPSSGRGTGELFF.

The chain employs TRBV18 and TRBJ1-5, with unresolved D. CDR3 length: 15 residues. Germline values: CDR1 KGHSH, CDR2 LQKENI. Trimming took off 3 bases at V and 0 bases at J, with 9 bases between the two ends. The CDR3 sequence is CASSPLHYSNQPQHF. The CDR3 DNA reads TGTGCCAGCTCACCGCTGCACTATAGCAATCAGCCCCAGCATTTT.

The chain links TRBV5-1 to TRBJ2-3, with TRBD1 identical over 8 bases. V shed 4 bases and J 3 bases; nucleotides not matched to a gene: 4. Per the germline V gene, CDR1 is SGHRS and CDR2 is YFSETQ. The CDR3 contains 14 residues. The CDR3 spells CASSDRGGTDTQYF. The CDR3 bases are TGCGCCAGCAGCGACAGGGGTGGAACAGATACGCAGTATTTT.

V and J are TRBV24-1 and TRBJ1-5; 7 bases align to TRBD1. The CDR3 covers 16 residues. The trim removed 3 bases at V and 7 bases at J, leaving 11 bases unmatched. CDR1 is KGHDR and CDR2 is SFDVKD in the germline V gene. CDR3 loop: CATSDPTSGGSQPQHF. Here the CDR3 DNA reads TGTGCCACCAGTGATCCCACTTCAGGGGGAAGCCAGCCCCAGCATTTT.

This clone was seen a handful of times. The CDR3 is CASSPGQEHYGYTF. In DNA, the CDR3 is TGTGCCAGCAGCCCAGGACAGGAGCACTATGGCTACACCTTC. The V call is TRBV7-2, the J call TRBJ1-2; 7 bases are shared with TRBD1. This CDR3 is built from 14 residues. Germline assignment: CDR1 SGHTA and CDR2 FQGNSA. V was pared by 5 bases and J by 3 bases, with 6 bases of the junction left unmatched.